What follows are 14 T cell receptor beta chains derived from one specimen sequenced in a study of identical twins. MiXCR was run by TCRdb on the 5' RACE reads, yielding one entry per CDR3 protein. The sample contains roughly 750,000 distinct CDR3 sequences, 21% of which appear only once. A further study also used this sample, focusing on T cells expressing NK-cell markers.

Sequences were obtained from PBMCs. Every receptor here comes from a woman aged 18-29 years in good health.

This chain uses TRBV2 with TRBJ1-3; D remains ambiguous. Germline V gene sequence: CDR1 SNHLY, CDR2 FYNNEI. The V and J ends lost 7 bases and 0 bases respectively, with 10 bases between them. The CDR3 extends over 14 amino acids. CDR3 sequence reads: CASTLLTSGNTIYF. The CDR3 nucleotides are TGTGCCAGCACCCTCCTGACCTCTGGAAACACCATATATTTT.

This clonotype turned up a few times. This chain uses TRBV7-6 with TRBJ2-2; 12 nucleotides line up with TRBD2. Germline assignment: CDR1 SGHVS and CDR2 FNYEAQ. The CDR3 has 15 amino acids. J gave up 6 bases and V 9 bases, and 8 bases lay outside the gene matches. The CDR3 DNA follows: TGTGCCAGTTTCCAACTAGCGGGGGGCGCCGGGGAGCTGTTTTTT. Translation gives CASFQLAGGAGELFF.

The chain joins TRBV18 to TRBJ1-1; 11 bases are shared with TRBD1. The J segment lost 4 bases and the V segment lost 3 bases, leaving 4 bases of the junction unmatched. CDR1 KGHSH and CDR2 LQKENI come from the germline V gene. CDR3 length equals 15 residues. DNA of the CDR3: TGTGCCAGCTCACCGGACAGGGGGCGAAGCACTGAAGCTTTCTTT. Protein sequence: CASSPDRGRSTEAFF.

This clonotype was observed a few times. The V and J genes are TRBV20-1 and TRBJ2-7; D gene uncertain. The CDR3 is 14 residues long. V was shortened by 6 bases and J by 4 bases, with 19 bases between the two germline ends. In germline, CDR1 is DFQATT, CDR2 SNEGSKA (reference sequence). The DNA of the CDR3 is TGCAGTGCCTCCGGACCCGGACCTTCGTACGAGCAGTACTTC. Translated, it gives CSASGPGPSYEQYF.

The genes are TRBV11-2 and TRBJ2-7; 9 nucleotides match TRBD2. The CDR3 has 15 amino acids. CDR1 and CDR2 (germline): SGHAT, FQNNGV. The trim removed 0 bases at V and 2 bases at J, leaving 2 bases unmatched. CDR3 in DNA: TGTGCCAGCAGCTTAGAAAGCGGGGGGCCCTACGAGCAGTACTTC. It is translated as CASSLESGGPYEQYF.

This clonotype has a handful of counts. The chain joins TRBV20-1 to TRBJ2-1, with 8 bases lining up with TRBD1. With 3 bases clipped from V and 7 bases from J, the junction kept 8 bases outside the gene matches. Per the germline V gene, CDR1 is DFQATT and CDR2 is SNEGSKA (reference sequence). The CDR3 sequence is 14 residues long. The CDR3 nucleotides read TGCAGTGCTAGTGGCCAGGGGGCAGGTAATGAGCAGTTCTTC. Protein product: CSASGQGAGNEQFF.

The V call is TRBV20-1, the J call TRBJ2-1, with 8 bases matching TRBD2. V shed 5 bases, J shed 7 bases, and the junction held 4 bases outside the gene matches. Germline V lookup: CDR1 DFQATT, CDR2 SNEGSKA (reference sequence). The CDR3 has 12 residues. Here the CDR3 DNA reads TGCAGTGCTGCCGGGACTAGAAATGAGCAGTTCTTC. Its protein product is CSAAGTRNEQFF.

This clonotype has only a few counts. The J gene is TRBJ2-4, the V gene TRBV10-3; D assignment may be TRBD1 or TRBD2 (5 bases each). V was clipped by 4 bases and J by 1 base, with 8 bases between them. The CDR3 loop spans 14 amino acids. Germline V gene data show CDR1 as ENHRY and CDR2 as SYGVKD. CDR3 coding DNA: TGTGCCATCAGTGGAGAGGGGGCCAAAAACATTCAGTACTTC. This gives the protein CAISGEGAKNIQYF.

The chain links TRBV6-1 to TRBJ2-1, with 10 bases identical to TRBD2. The germline CDR1 and CDR2 sequences are MNHNS and SASEGT. The CDR3 spans 15 residues. V gave up 7 bases and J gave up 7 bases; unmatched junction bases: 10. The DNA for the CDR3 is TGTGCCAGCATCCCGAGCGGGAGGGAGAGAAATGAGCAGTTCTTC. It is translated as CASIPSGRERNEQFF.

This clonotype was counted only a few times. The chain has TRBV12-3 or TRBV12-4 and TRBJ2-1; TRBD2 matches 14 bases. This CDR3 has 15 residues. The V segment lost 5 bases and the J segment 7 bases; nucleotides outside the gene matches: 4. This chain's CDR3 is CASSKGLAGVNEQFF. The DNA of the CDR3 is TGTGCCAGCAGTAAGGGACTAGCGGGGGTTAATGAGCAGTTCTTC.

This clonotype was counted a few times. The V and J genes are TRBV20-1 and TRBJ2-5, with D perhaps matching TRBD2 (6 bases). Germline V lookup: CDR1 DFQATT, CDR2 SNEGSKA (reference sequence). CDR3 size: 12 residues. V dropped 4 bases and J dropped 1 base, with 7 bases sitting between them. CDR3 sequence: CSAKTSQETQYF. The DNA of the CDR3 is TGCAGTGCTAAGACTAGCCAAGAGACCCAGTACTTC.

The V gene is TRBV20-1, the J gene TRBJ2-1, with 8 bases aligning to TRBD2. Germline CDR1 DFQATT, CDR2 SNEGSKA (reference sequence). V was clipped by 2 bases and J by 8 bases; unmatched bases: 8. This CDR3 is built from 14 residues. CDR3 DNA: TGCAGTGCTAGATCCGGGACTAGTGTCGATGAGCAGTTCTTC. As protein: CSARSGTSVDEQFF.

The V call is TRBV10-2, the J call TRBJ2-7, with 7 bases aligning to TRBD1. This CDR3 contains 16 residues. Germline CDR1 WSHSY, CDR2 SAAADI. The J segment lost 0 bases and the V segment lost 2 bases, leaving 7 bases of the junction unmatched. The CDR3 loop reads CASSEMGTVFSYEQYF. The CDR3 coding sequence is TGCGCCAGCAGTGAGATGGGGACAGTTTTCTCCTACGAGCAGTACTTC.

This clonotype occurred a few times. The V and J genes are TRBV20-1 and TRBJ2-1, with D perhaps matching TRBD2 (6 bases). This CDR3 is built from 18 residues. In germline, CDR1 is DFQATT, CDR2 SNEGSKA (reference sequence). V was cut by 6 bases and J by 6 bases, with 30 bases left in between. The CDR3 nucleotides read TGCAGTGCCCCCCGCGCTGGCCTTAGCGGCGCCCCTGGCAATGAGCAGTTCTTC. Translating it yields CSAPRAGLSGAPGNEQFF.